This paragraph covers one T cell receptor (beta chain) sequence. The target antigen is unknown. The V gene's germline CDR1 is GTSNPN and CDR2 SVGIG (reference sequence). The CDR3 has 13 amino acids. The J segment lost 15 bases and the V segment lost 2 bases, leaving 13 bases of the junction unmatched. This sample is part of a study of cytomegalovirus exposure and HLA in healthy donors. Study-wide results and limits: A later analysis, which compared TCR beta chains of equal frequency, found the HLA-associated ones more clonally expanded. Prior analysis indicated that the majority of TCR beta V segments exhibited productivity approximately 90% or approximately 30% of the time. Later genetic work tied a missense DCLRE1C variant to beta-chain V and J trimming.

PCR used 60 Vbeta primers and 13 Jbeta primers. Authors' processing steps: Around 10 million shared chains were among around 80 million unique TCR beta chains counted in a later analysis. Only in-frame clones appear in the TCRdb table, and some are missing; sequencing was by immunoSEQ multiplex PCR. V, J and clone size are those of that table, while D and trimming were read from the DNA. In the table there are 65,000 to 85,000 clones, roughly 88% of which are singletons. This TCR was sampled from a woman in her 30s in good health and CMV-seronegative. The sample was PBMCs. The rearrangement joins TRBV30 to TRBJ2-1, with 7 bases that match TRBD2. CDR3 sequence (DNA): TGTGCCTGGAGTCCCTTCATAGGGGACTATTTGTTCTTC. It specifies CAWSPFIGDYLFF.